These 19 T cell receptor beta chains came from one sample sequenced in a study of blood T cells in healthy people across ages. A second PCR of about 6 to 11 cycles used a sample-barcoded 5' primer and a J-beta primer mix. TCRdb used MiXCR to reprocess the 5' RACE reads, holding one entry per CDR3 protein. The sample carries about 680,000 distinct CDR3 sequences, approximately 50% recorded once. The sequencing sample was made of blood. Receptors were obtained from a woman aged 60-75 years in good health.

J is TRBJ1-6 and V is TRBV25-1; the D gene is possibly TRBD1 (6 bases). Germline lookup yields CDR1 MGHDK and CDR2 SYGVNS. Trimming left V 5 bases short and J 6 bases short, with 14 bases between. The CDR3 spans 15 residues. The CDR3 here is CASSKLDSTNSPLHF. CDR3 in DNA: TGTGCCAGCAGTAAACTGGACAGTACTAATTCACCCCTCCACTTT.

This clonotype appeared a few times. The chain links TRBV15 to TRBJ2-7, with D perhaps being TRBD1 or TRBD2 (6 bases each). Germline CDR1 is LNHNV and CDR2 is YYDKDF (reference sequence). Trimming pared 0 bases from V and 4 bases from J, leaving 10 bases between. The CDR3 sequence is 14 residues long. CDR3: CATSREGGAYEQYF. CDR3 in DNA: TGTGCCACCAGCAGAGAGGGGGGCGCGTACGAGCAGTACTTC.

This sequence joins TRBV7-6 and TRBJ2-4; 7 nucleotides agree with TRBD1. Near its end, the DNA agrees better with TRBJ2-7, so the J call may be wrong. The CDR3 length is 14 residues. CDR1 SGHVS and CDR2 FNYEAQ come from the germline V gene. The CDR3 sequence: CASSRRDRVNEQYF. The CDR3 DNA follows: TGTGCCAGCAGCCGAAGAGACAGGGTTAACGAGCAGTACTTC.

The chain combines TRBV7-2 with TRBJ1-4; D gene unclear. Germline V CDR1 and CDR2: SGHTA, FQGNSA. CDR3 size: 14 residues. V shed 1 base and J shed 4 bases, with 7 bases lying between them. The CDR3 loop is CASSLDTFNEKLFF. The CDR3, as DNA: TGTGCCAGCAGCTTAGACACCTTTAATGAAAAACTGTTTTTT.

This clonotype was recorded a few times. The genes are TRBV14 and TRBJ1-5; D is unresolved. Trimming pared 4 bases from V and 3 bases from J, leaving 19 bases between. Germline V gives CDR1 SGHDN, CDR2 FVKESK. The CDR3 spans 17 residues. CDR3 amino acids: CASSLRARQPFNQPQHF. CDR3 DNA: TGTGCCAGCAGCCTTCGGGCCCGCCAACCATTCAATCAGCCCCAGCATTTT.

A word on this clonotype: A much larger clonotype is one base distant, so this may be a read error. The chain employs TRBV29-1 and TRBJ1-2, with TRBD1 as a possible D gene (5 bases). The V gene's germline CDR1 is SQVTM and CDR2 ANQGSEA. CDR3 length equals 14 residues. CDR3 protein: CSVEDEEGFYAYTF. The CDR3 nucleotides are TGCAGCGTTGAAGATGAAGAGGGGTTCTATGCCTACACCTTC.

V and J are TRBV20-1 and TRBJ1-1, with D uncertain. This CDR3 has 14 amino acids. Germline V gives CDR1 DFQATT, CDR2 SNEGSKA (reference sequence). V lost 3 bases, J lost 0 bases, and 11 bases lay in between. In DNA, the CDR3 is TGCAGTGCTAGGGACGGGCCCATGAACACTGAAGCTTTCTTT. It yields the protein CSARDGPMNTEAFF.

The sample holds one count of this clonotype. The V gene is TRBV12-3 or TRBV12-4, the J gene TRBJ2-5; D not certain. V was cut by 2 bases and J by 11 bases, with 9 bases left in between. This CDR3 region has 11 residues. The DNA of the CDR3 is TGTGCCAGCAGTTTAAAAAATGAGCAGTACTTC. Protein: CASSLKNEQYF.

This clonotype was counted a few times. V and J are TRBV28 and TRBJ2-7; perhaps D is TRBD1 or TRBD2 (5 bases each). The CDR3 has 14 amino acids. Germline-derived CDR1 and CDR2 are MDHEN and SYDVKM. Trimming took 4 bases from V and 4 from J, leaving 14 bases between them. The CDR3 sequence is CASSSGTEPYEQYF. The DNA of the CDR3 is TGTGCCAGCAGTTCGGGGACGGAGCCTTACGAGCAGTACTTC.

J is TRBJ2-5 and V is TRBV6-2 or TRBV6-3, with a tentative D call TRBD1 (5 bases). This CDR3 contains 13 residues. Germline CDR1 MNHEY, CDR2 SVGEGT. V lost 8 bases, J lost 5 bases, and 15 bases lay in between. CDR3 DNA: TGTGCCAGCCTGAGGCCAGGGTCGGAGACCCAGTACTTC. This encodes CASLRPGSETQYF.

The chain has TRBV20-1 and TRBJ2-1; TRBD2 matches 10 bases. This CDR3 has 14 amino acids. The J segment lost 7 bases and the V segment lost 1 base, leaving 4 bases of the junction unmatched. Germline V gene lookup returns CDR1 DFQATT and CDR2 SNEGSKA (reference sequence). CDR3 in DNA: TGCAGTGCTAGAGCCCTAGCGGGAGATAATGAGCAGTTCTTC. Translating it yields CSARALAGDNEQFF.

The chain joins TRBV6-2 or TRBV6-3 to TRBJ1-2, with D possibly being TRBD1 (5 bases). V was pared by 7 bases and J by 2 bases, with 17 bases between. This CDR3 region has 15 residues. Germline CDR1 is MNHEY and CDR2 is SVGEGT. CDR3 residues: CASTPRGGWNYGYTF. The CDR3 DNA follows: TGTGCCAGCACCCCACGCGGGGGGTGGAACTATGGCTACACCTTC.

The rearrangement links TRBV10-3 to TRBJ1-3; 9 nucleotides match TRBD1. The trim removed 5 bases at V and 3 bases at J, leaving 5 bases unmatched. The CDR3 totals 15 residues. Germline CDR1 ENHRY, CDR2 SYGVKD. CDR3 in DNA: TGTGCCATCAGTCGCGACAGGGGGTATGGAAACACCATATATTTT. Translating gives CAISRDRGYGNTIYF.

This chain uses TRBV20-1 with TRBJ1-1; D is uncertain. The germline gives CDR1 DFQATT, CDR2 SNEGSKA (reference sequence). The V gene lost 3 bases and the J gene lost 4 bases, with 15 bases spanning the gap. The CDR3 runs to 14 residues. CDR3 sequence (DNA): TGCAGTGCTAGGCAAAGAGACGGTCTCACTGAAGCTTTCTTT. This sequence encodes CSARQRDGLTEAFF.

This clonotype was observed many times. The chain links TRBV7-3 to TRBJ2-1, with TRBD2 identical over 11 bases. Germline assignment: CDR1 SGHTA and CDR2 FQGTGA. CDR3 length: 16 residues. Losses at the gene ends were 5 bases for V and 2 bases for J; bases not matched to a gene: 5. The CDR3 protein is CASSDPGLAAYNEQFF. CDR3 nucleotides: TGTGCCAGCAGCGACCCGGGACTAGCGGCCTACAATGAGCAGTTCTTC.

The genes are TRBV7-2 and TRBJ2-7; unclear D gene. In germline, CDR1 is SGHTA, CDR2 FQGNSA. The CDR3 covers 17 residues. V was trimmed by 1 base and J by 2 bases, leaving 18 bases between them. Here the CDR3 DNA reads TGTGCCAGCAGCTTAGTAGGTGACCCCCCTGGAACCTACGAGCAGTACTTC. It translates to CASSLVGDPPGTYEQYF.

The V call is TRBV29-1, the J call TRBJ2-1, with D possibly matching TRBD2 (6 bases). CDR3 size: 15 residues. The V and J ends lost 1 base and 4 bases respectively, with 14 bases between them. Per the germline V gene, CDR1 is SQVTM and CDR2 is ANQGSEA. The CDR3 protein is CSVEGGEWGYNEQFF. The CDR3 DNA reads as TGCAGCGTTGAAGGGGGGGAATGGGGGTACAATGAGCAGTTCTTC.

The chain employs TRBV12-3 or TRBV12-4 and TRBJ2-1; D remains ambiguous. This CDR3 is built from 13 residues. Trimming left V 6 bases short and J 4 bases short, with 10 bases between. The chain's CDR3 is CASRELRYNEQFF. CDR3 bases: TGTGCCAGCAGGGAACTCAGATACAATGAGCAGTTCTTC.

The chain links TRBV20-1 to TRBJ2-3; D may be TRBD1 (5 bases). The V gene lost 5 bases and the J gene lost 0 bases, with 12 bases spanning the gap. CDR3 size: 14 residues. Germline assignment: CDR1 DFQATT and CDR2 SNEGSKA (reference sequence). CDR3 loop: CSAQDTSSTDTQYF. The CDR3, as DNA: TGCAGTGCTCAGGACACCTCTAGCACAGATACGCAGTATTTT.